The 2 T cell receptor beta chains reported below all come from one sample, sequenced in a study of T cells in Graves' hyperthyroidism and ophthalmopathy. TCR beta CDR3 regions were amplified from RNA. In the first-round RT-PCR of the TCR CDR3, the HTBI primer set was used. Each CDR3 protein gets one entry after TCRdb re-called the multiplex PCR reads with MiXCR. The sample has 300,000 to 450,000 distinct CDR3 sequences, about 13% seen once. Material: blood. The source of these receptors is a man aged 25 to 45 with Graves' hyperthyroidism that later progressed to Graves' ophthalmopathy.

This clonotype was counted many times. The rearrangement links TRBV27 to TRBJ2-3; tentatively, D is TRBD2 (6 bases). Trimming stripped 6 bases from V and 2 bases from J, with 15 bases between. In germline, CDR1 is MNHEY, CDR2 SMNVEV (reference sequence). This CDR3 is 15 amino acids long. The CDR3, as DNA: TGTGCCAGCAGGCCTCCGGGACTTGTCACAGATACGCAGTATTTT. Protein sequence: CASRPPGLVTDTQYF.

The table lists this clonotype with many counts. The chain couples TRBV6-1 to TRBJ2-7; 10 bases are a match to TRBD1. The CDR3 extends over 13 amino acids. V was clipped by 5 bases and J by 6 bases; unmatched bases: 4. The germline CDR1 and CDR2 sequences are MNHNS and SASEGT. The CDR3 region has the DNA TGTGCCAGCAGTTTCGGGACAGGGGCCGAGCAGTACTTC. Translation gives CASSFGTGAEQYF.